The 3 T cell receptor beta chains reported below all come from one sample, sequenced in a study of blood T cell repertoires in COVID-19. Data came from immunoSEQ multiplex PCR; TCRdb stores just in-frame clones and leaves some out. The data show roughly 400,000 clones, 80% to 90% seen once. Sequencing was done on a sample of PBMCs or T cells enriched from blood (not recorded which). The receptors shown here come from a woman between 45 and 60 years old who had recovered from COVID-19.

V gene TRBV12-5 combines with J gene TRBJ2-2, with TRBD2 as a possible D gene (5 bases). Trimming took 1 base from V and 7 from J, leaving 10 bases between them. CDR3 length: 14 amino acids. The germline CDR1 and CDR2 sequences are LGHNT and FRNRAP. CDR3 protein: CASGLGGSGGELFF. CDR3 DNA: TGTGCTAGTGGTTTGGGAGGGTCCGGCGGGGAGCTGTTTTTT. Supplemented by reference TRBV12-5 and TRBJ2-2, the full variable domain reads DARVTQTPRHKVTEMGQEVTMRCQPILGHNTVFWYRQTMMQGLELLAYFRNRAPLDDSGMPKDRFSAEMPDATLATLKIQPSEPRDSAVYFCASGLGGSGGELFFGEGSRLTVL.

This chain connects TRBV5-6 to TRBJ2-2; 11 bases map to TRBD1. The CDR3 extends over 17 amino acids. The V segment lost 1 base and the J segment 0 bases; nucleotides outside the gene matches: 2. The germline CDR1 and CDR2 sequences are SGHDT and YYEEEE. CDR3 nucleotide sequence: TGTGCCAGCAGCTTGCCGGGACAGGGGGCGAACACCGGGGAGCTGTTTTTT. Translating it yields CASSLPGQGANTGELFF.

The rearrangement joins TRBV2 to TRBJ1-1; perhaps TRBD1 as D (5 bases). The V end lost 5 bases, the J end lost 9 bases, and 10 bases lay between the germline ends. Germline V CDR1 and CDR2: SNHLY, FYNNEI. This CDR3 has 11 amino acids. The CDR3 DNA reads as TGTGCCAGCAGTCCACCAGGGAAAGCTTTCTTT. Translated, it gives CASSPPGKAFF.